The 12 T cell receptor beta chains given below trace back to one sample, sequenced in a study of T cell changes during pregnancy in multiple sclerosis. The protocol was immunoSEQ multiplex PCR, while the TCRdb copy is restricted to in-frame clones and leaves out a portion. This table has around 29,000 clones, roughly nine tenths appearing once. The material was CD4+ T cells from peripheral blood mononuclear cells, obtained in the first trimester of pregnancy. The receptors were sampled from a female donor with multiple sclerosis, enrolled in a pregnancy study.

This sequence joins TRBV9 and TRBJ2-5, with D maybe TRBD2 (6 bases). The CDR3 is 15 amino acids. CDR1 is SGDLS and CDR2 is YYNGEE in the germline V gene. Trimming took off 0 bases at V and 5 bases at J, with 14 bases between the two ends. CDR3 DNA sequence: TGTGCCAGCAGCGTAGCTGGGACTCGATGGGAGACCCAGTACTTC. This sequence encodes CASSVAGTRWETQYF.

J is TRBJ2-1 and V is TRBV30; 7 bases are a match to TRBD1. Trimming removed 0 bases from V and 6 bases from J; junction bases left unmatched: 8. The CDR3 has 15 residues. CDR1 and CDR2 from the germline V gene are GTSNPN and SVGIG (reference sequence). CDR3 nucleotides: TGTGCCTGGAGTGTGAGGACAGGAGGAAGCAATGAGCAGTTCTTC. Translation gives CAWSVRTGGSNEQFF.

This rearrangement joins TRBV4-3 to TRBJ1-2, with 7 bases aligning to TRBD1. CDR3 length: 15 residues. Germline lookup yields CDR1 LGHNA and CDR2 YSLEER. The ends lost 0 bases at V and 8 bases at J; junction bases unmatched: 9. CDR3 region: CASSQDSTGVRGYTF. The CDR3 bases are TGCGCCAGCAGCCAAGATTCTACAGGGGTGCGCGGCTACACCTTC.

DNA for the CDR3: TGTGCCAGCTCCACTAACTGGGGAGGCAGCTCCTACAATGAGCAGTTCTTC. Encoded protein: CASSTNWGGSSYNEQFF. The chain links TRBV11-2 to TRBJ2-1; D perhaps matches TRBD2 (6 bases). The CDR3 has 17 amino acids. Germline V lookup: CDR1 SGHAT, CDR2 FQNNGV. The V and J ends lost 8 bases and 0 bases respectively, with 20 bases between them.

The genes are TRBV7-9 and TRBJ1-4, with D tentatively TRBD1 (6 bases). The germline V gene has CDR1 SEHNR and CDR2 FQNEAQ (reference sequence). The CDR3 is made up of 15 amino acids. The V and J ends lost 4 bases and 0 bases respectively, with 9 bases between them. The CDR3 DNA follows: TGTGCCAGCAGCTCCTGGACAGCAACTAATGAAAAACTGTTTTTT. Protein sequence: CASSSWTATNEKLFF.

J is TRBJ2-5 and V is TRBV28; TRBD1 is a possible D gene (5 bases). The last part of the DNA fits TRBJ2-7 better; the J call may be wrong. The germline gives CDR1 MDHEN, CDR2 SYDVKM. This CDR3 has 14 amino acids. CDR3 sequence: CASSLQAATYEQYF. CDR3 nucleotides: TGTGCCAGCAGCCTACAGGCAGCAACCTACGAGCAGTACTTC.

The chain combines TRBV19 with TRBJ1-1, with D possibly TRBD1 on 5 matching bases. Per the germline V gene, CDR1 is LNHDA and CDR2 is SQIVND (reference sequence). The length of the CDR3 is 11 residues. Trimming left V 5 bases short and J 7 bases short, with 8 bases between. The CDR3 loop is CASSLGGEAFF. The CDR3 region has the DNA TGTGCCAGTAGTCTCGGGGGTGAAGCTTTCTTT.

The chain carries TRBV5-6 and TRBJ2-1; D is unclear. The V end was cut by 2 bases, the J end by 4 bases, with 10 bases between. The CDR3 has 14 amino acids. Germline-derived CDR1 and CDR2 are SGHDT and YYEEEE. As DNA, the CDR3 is TGTGCCAGCAGCTTCATACCAGTTTACAATGAGCAGTTCTTC. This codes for CASSFIPVYNEQFF.

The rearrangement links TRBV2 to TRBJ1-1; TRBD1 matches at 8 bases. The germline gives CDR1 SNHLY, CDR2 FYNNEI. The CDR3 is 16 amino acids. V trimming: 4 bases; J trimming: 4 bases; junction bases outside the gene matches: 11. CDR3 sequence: CASSVSRGRFGTEAFF. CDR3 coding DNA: TGTGCCAGCAGTGTTTCCAGGGGGCGATTTGGCACTGAAGCTTTCTTT.

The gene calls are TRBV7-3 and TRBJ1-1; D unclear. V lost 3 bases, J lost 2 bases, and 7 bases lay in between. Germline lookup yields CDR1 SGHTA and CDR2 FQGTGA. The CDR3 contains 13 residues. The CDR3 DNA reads TGTGCCAGCAGCTTCACAGCTAACACTGAAGCTTTCTTT. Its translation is CASSFTANTEAFF.

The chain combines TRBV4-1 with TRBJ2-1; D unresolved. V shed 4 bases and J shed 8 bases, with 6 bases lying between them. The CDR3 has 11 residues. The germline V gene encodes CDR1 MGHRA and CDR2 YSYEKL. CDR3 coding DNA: TGCGCCAGCAGCCTCCGGTATGAGCAGTTCTTC. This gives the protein CASSLRYEQFF.

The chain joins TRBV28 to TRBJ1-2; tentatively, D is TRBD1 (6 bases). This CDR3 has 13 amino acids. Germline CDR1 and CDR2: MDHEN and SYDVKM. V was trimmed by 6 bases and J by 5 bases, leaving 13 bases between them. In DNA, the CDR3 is TGTGCCAGCAGCCGACCTGGACAGTATGGCTACACCTTC. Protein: CASSRPGQYGYTF.